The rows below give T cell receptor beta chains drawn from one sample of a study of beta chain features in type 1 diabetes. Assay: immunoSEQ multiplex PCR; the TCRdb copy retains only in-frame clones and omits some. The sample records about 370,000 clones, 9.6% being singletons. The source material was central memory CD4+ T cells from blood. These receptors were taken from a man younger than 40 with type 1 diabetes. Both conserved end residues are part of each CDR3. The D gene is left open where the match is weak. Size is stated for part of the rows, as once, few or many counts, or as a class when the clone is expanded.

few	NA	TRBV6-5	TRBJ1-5	CASSYVGQPQHF	TGTGCCAGCAGTTACGTGGGGCAGCCCCAGCATTTT
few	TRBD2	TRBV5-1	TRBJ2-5	CASSLATGGHQETQYF	TGCGCCAGCAGCTTGGCCACGGGAGGCCACCAAGAGACCCAGTACTTC
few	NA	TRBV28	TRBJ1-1	CASSNPGTEAFF	TGTGCCAGCAGCAATCCGGGCACTGAAGCTTTCTTT
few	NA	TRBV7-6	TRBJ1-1	CASSAYYGQNTEAFF	TGTGCCAGCAGCGCCTACTACGGACAGAACACTGAAGCTTTCTTT
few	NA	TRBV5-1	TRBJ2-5	CASSQASGAETQYF	TGCGCCAGCAGCCAAGCGTCAGGGGCGGAGACCCAGTACTTC
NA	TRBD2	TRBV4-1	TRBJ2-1	CASSQGTGLVAIGQFF	TGCGCCAGCAGCCAAGGTACGGGACTAGTTGCGATCGGGCAGTTCTTC
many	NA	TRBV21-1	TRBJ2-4	CASVGLWTKNIQYF	TGTGCCAGCGTGGGGCTTTGGACCAAAAACATTCAGTACTTC
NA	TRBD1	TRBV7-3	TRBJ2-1	CASSFDRGSYNEQFF	TGTGCCAGCAGCTTCGACAGGGGCTCCTACAATGAGCAGTTCTTC
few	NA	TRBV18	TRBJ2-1	CASSPRDSLQFF	TGTGCCAGCTCACCACGAGACAGCTTACAGTTCTTC
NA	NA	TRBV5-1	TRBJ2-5	CASSFLGGAETQYF	TGCGCCAGCAGCTTTCTTGGGGGGGCAGAGACCCAGTACTTC
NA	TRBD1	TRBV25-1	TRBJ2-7	CASSEAAGGRYEQYF	TGTGCCAGCAGTGAGGCTGCAGGGGGCAGGTACGAGCAGTACTTC
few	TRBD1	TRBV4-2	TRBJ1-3	CASSQAAGGTGNTIYF	TGTGCCAGCAGCCAAGCCGCAGGGGGTACTGGAAACACCATATATTTT
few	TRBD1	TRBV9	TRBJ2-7	CASSTGTGGVYEQYF	TGTGCCAGCAGCACCGGGACAGGGGGAGTCTACGAGCAGTACTTC
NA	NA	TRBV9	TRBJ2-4	CASSVVLGVDGIQYF	TGTGCCAGCAGCGTAGTCCTGGGAGTCGATGGCATTCAGTACTTC